The 26 T cell receptor beta chains given below trace back to one sample, sequenced in a study of T cell repertoires in cytomegalovirus infection. Using its own MiXCR run on the reads, TCRdb lists one record per CDR3 protein. The sample lists some 250,000 distinct CDR3 sequences, 9.1% occurring once. The source material was PBMCs. The receptors stem from a human donor in good health (CMV status not recorded). Some clones in this sample may be carry-over from other donors' samples.

At least ten counts were recorded for this clonotype. The chain carries TRBV6-2 or TRBV6-3 and TRBJ2-1; 13 nucleotides line up with TRBD2. V lost 6 bases to trimming and J lost 6 bases; unmatched junction nucleotides: 5. The CDR3 consists of 15 residues. Germline CDR1 is MNHEY and CDR2 is SVGEGT. The CDR3 region is CASRLGLAGLNEQFF. The DNA for the CDR3 is TGTGCCAGCAGACTGGGACTAGCGGGGCTCAATGAGCAGTTCTTC.

Many counts were recorded for this clonotype. This chain connects TRBV7-2 to TRBJ1-1; no clear D gene. The CDR3 contains 12 residues. V was cut by 0 bases and J by 4 bases, with 3 bases left in between. Germline CDR1 and CDR2: SGHTA and FQGNSA. CDR3 sequence reads: CASSLAPTEAFF. CDR3 coding DNA: TGTGCCAGCAGCTTAGCGCCCACTGAAGCTTTCTTT.

This clonotype showed up many times. The gene calls are TRBV7-2 and TRBJ2-3, with 11 bases matching TRBD2. This CDR3 has 20 residues. J lost 6 bases, V lost 0 bases, and 17 bases had no gene match. CDR1 is SGHTA, CDR2 FQGNSA, per germline. The CDR3 region is CASSLANRLAGGTHPDTQYF. The CDR3 DNA sequence: TGTGCCAGCAGCTTAGCGAACCGGCTAGCGGGGGGAACCCACCCCGATACGCAGTATTTT.

As for this clonotype: A much larger clone is a single base away; this may be a read error. The rearrangement joins TRBV11-3 to TRBJ2-1, with TRBD2 as a possible D gene (6 bases). With 3 bases removed from V and 0 bases from J, the gap between germline ends came to 9 bases. The germline V gene encodes CDR1 SGHNT and CDR2 YENEEA. The CDR3 totals 15 residues. This CDR3 is CASSFASASYNEQFF. The CDR3 nucleotides are TGTGCCAGCAGCTTCGCTAGCGCCTCCTACAATGAGCAGTTCTTC.

This clonotype was recorded at least ten times. J is TRBJ2-1 and V is TRBV12-5, with 9 bases identical to TRBD1. Germline loops: CDR1 LGHNT, CDR2 FRNRAP. The CDR3 sequence is 14 residues long. Germline trimming cut 6 bases from V and 12 bases from J; bases unmatched to any gene: 12. CDR3 coding DNA: TGTGCTAGTGGCCCGGACCTGGACAGGGGCTTGCAGTTCTTC. Translating gives CASGPDLDRGLQFF.

In this sample, this clonotype turned up many times. The V and J genes are TRBV28 and TRBJ1-6, with D possibly being TRBD1 (5 bases). The V gene lost 3 bases and the J gene lost 6 bases, with 12 bases spanning the gap. The CDR3 extends over 15 amino acids. Germline V gene data show CDR1 as MDHEN and CDR2 as SYDVKM. The CDR3 coding sequence is TGTGCCAGCAGTTTGACGGGGCGGCTTAATTCACCCCTCCACTTT. Translating it yields CASSLTGRLNSPLHF.

The chain joins TRBV25-1 to TRBJ1-1; perhaps TRBD1 as D (5 bases). The germline V and J ends were trimmed by 1 base and 2 bases, with 14 bases remaining between them. The CDR3 length is 16 residues. Germline CDR1 and CDR2: MGHDK and SYGVNS. The CDR3 nucleotides are TGTGCCAGCAGTGAATGGGGTAGGGGACTAAACACTGAAGCTTTCTTT. Translation: CASSEWGRGLNTEAFF.

In this sample, this clonotype turned up many times. V is TRBV7-2 and J is TRBJ1-5, with 8 bases that match TRBD1. With V trimmed by 5 bases and J by 3 bases, 9 bases remained unmatched. CDR1 SGHTA and CDR2 FQGNSA come from the germline V gene. This CDR3 contains 16 residues. For the CDR3, the DNA is TGTGCCAGCAGCCGAACAGGGGGGGTAAACAATCAGCCCCAGCATTTT. Translating gives CASSRTGGVNNQPQHF.

This clonotype was seen a few times. The V and J genes are TRBV11-2 and TRBJ2-7, with D possibly TRBD1 on 6 matching bases. Trimming removed 0 bases from V and 4 bases from J, with 10 bases in between. The CDR3 is 14 residues long. Germline V gene sequence: CDR1 SGHAT, CDR2 FQNNGV. CDR3 sequence (DNA): TGTGCCAGCAGCTTAGAACAGGGCCCGTACGAGCAGTACTTC. Amino acids: CASSLEQGPYEQYF.

This clonotype was counted at least ten times. The V call is TRBV7-2, the J call TRBJ1-5, with D tentatively TRBD1 (6 bases). V was trimmed by 6 bases and J by 3 bases, leaving 12 bases between them. Germline CDR1 is SGHTA and CDR2 is FQGNSA. The CDR3 contains 14 residues. As DNA, the CDR3 is TGTGCCAGCAGTCCCACAGGGCCCAATCAGCCCCAGCATTTT. Translating it yields CASSPTGPNQPQHF.

In its sample, this clonotype was seen many times. The chain recombines TRBV7-2 with TRBJ2-1; 12 nucleotides align to TRBD2. Germline loops: CDR1 SGHTA, CDR2 FQGNSA. Trimming at V came to 5 bases and at J to 3 bases, leaving 11 bases not matched to a gene. This CDR3 spans 18 amino acids. CDR3 residues: CASSLVVLAGGGYNEQFF. The DNA of the CDR3 is TGTGCCAGCAGCCTGGTTGTACTAGCGGGGGGAGGCTACAATGAGCAGTTCTTC.

This clonotype was observed at least ten times. V is TRBV7-2 and J is TRBJ1-6, with D unresolved. V was shortened by 2 bases and J by 9 bases, with 11 bases between the two germline ends. CDR1 SGHTA and CDR2 FQGNSA come from the germline V gene. The CDR3 consists of 14 residues. CDR3 loop: CASSLQPFGSPLHF. Written as DNA, the CDR3 is TGTGCCAGCAGCTTACAGCCTTTTGGTTCACCCCTCCACTTT.

This clonotype was recorded at least ten times. The chain carries TRBV7-2 and TRBJ1-2; TRBD1 matches 9 bases. Per germline, CDR1 SGHTA and CDR2 FQGNSA. CDR3 length: 16 residues. Trimming took 2 bases from V and 5 from J; bases not matched to a gene: 9. CDR3 residues: CASSLTTGGPLYGYTF. The CDR3 DNA reads as TGTGCCAGCAGCTTAACAACAGGGGGCCCCCTTTATGGCTACACCTTC.

This chain joins TRBV7-2 and TRBJ2-6; TRBD1 might be the D (5 bases). CDR3 size: 15 residues. Between the trimmed V and J ends, which lost 5 bases and 2 bases, there was a span of 10 bases. Germline lookup yields CDR1 SGHTA and CDR2 FQGNSA. The CDR3 is CASSPGKAGANVLTF. For the CDR3, the DNA is TGTGCCAGCAGCCCAGGGAAGGCTGGGGCCAACGTCCTGACTTTC.

This clonotype was counted many times. The genes are TRBV7-9 and TRBJ1-2; the match to TRBD1 covers 12 bases. Germline-derived CDR1 and CDR2 are SEHNR and FQNEAQ (reference sequence). The V segment lost 5 bases and the J segment 3 bases; nucleotides outside the gene matches: 4. The CDR3 is 15 residues long. The CDR3 loop reads CASSIGTGGDYGYTF. CDR3 bases: TGTGCCAGCAGCATCGGGACAGGGGGCGACTATGGCTACACCTTC.

This clonotype was recorded many times. The chain is built from TRBV7-2 and TRBJ2-3; D unresolved. The CDR3 extends over 15 amino acids. Germline V lookup: CDR1 SGHTA, CDR2 FQGNSA. V was trimmed by 1 base and J by 6 bases, leaving 14 bases between them. The CDR3 reads CASSLVAGVWDTQYF. CDR3 DNA sequence: TGTGCCAGCAGCTTAGTGGCTGGGGTCTGGGATACGCAGTATTTT. The variable domain in full, with the rest retrieved from reference TRBV7-2 and TRBJ2-3, is GAGVSQSPSNKVTEKGKDVELRCDPISGHTALYWYRQSLGQGLEFLIYFQGNSAPDKSGLPSDRFSAERTGGSVSTLTIQRTQQEDSAVYLCASSLVAGVWDTQYFGPGTRLTVL.

This clonotype appeared many times. The V gene is TRBV11-2, the J gene TRBJ2-7; 7 bases align to TRBD1. The CDR3 is made up of 12 amino acids. The germline V gene has CDR1 SGHAT and CDR2 FQNNGV. Trimming removed 6 bases from V and 2 bases from J; junction bases left unmatched: 1. Here the CDR3 reads CASRDRAYEQYF. The CDR3 DNA is TGTGCCAGCAGAGACAGGGCCTACGAGCAGTACTTC.

This clonotype was detected ten times or more. The rearrangement uses TRBV12-3 or TRBV12-4 and TRBJ1-2; D perhaps matches TRBD1 (5 bases). The CDR3 spans 14 residues. V was trimmed by 3 bases and J by 0 bases, leaving 8 bases between them. In DNA form, the CDR3 reads TGTGCCAGCAGTTTGATGGGGGCTAACTATGGCTACACCTTC. Protein: CASSLMGANYGYTF.

This clonotype was counted only a few times. The rearrangement links TRBV7-2 to TRBJ2-7, with D perhaps matching TRBD2 (7 bases). Trimming removed 1 base from V and 2 bases from J, with 15 bases in between. The CDR3 has 16 residues. CDR1 and CDR2 from the germline V gene are SGHTA and FQGNSA. CDR3 region: CASSLGGGIATYEQYF. DNA for the CDR3: TGTGCCAGCAGCTTAGGGGGGGGCATTGCAACCTACGAGCAGTACTTC.

At least ten counts were recorded for this clonotype. The chain uses TRBV7-2 and TRBJ2-7; 7 nucleotides agree with TRBD2. Trimming removed 8 bases from V and 2 bases from J; junction bases left unmatched: 15. This CDR3 contains 16 residues. The germline V gene has CDR1 SGHTA and CDR2 FQGNSA. The CDR3 region is CASSTLPGGSPYEQYF. CDR3 nucleotide sequence: TGTGCCAGCTCTACCTTGCCGGGGGGATCGCCCTACGAGCAGTACTTC.

The V gene is TRBV20-1, the J gene TRBJ2-5; D call uncertain. The germline V gene has CDR1 DFQATT and CDR2 SNEGSKA (reference sequence). V lost 0 bases to trimming and J lost 7 bases, with 12 bases between them. This CDR3 is built from 13 residues. CDR3 sequence (DNA): TGCAGTGCTAGAGAGGGCAGGTGTTGGACCCAGTACTTC. Translated: CSAREGRCWTQYF.

The sample holds many counts of this clonotype. The V call is TRBV7-8, the J call TRBJ1-1; D gene unclear. Per the germline V gene, CDR1 is SGHVS and CDR2 is FQNEAQ. The CDR3 is made up of 14 amino acids. The V end was cut by 1 base, the J end by 1 base, with 7 bases between. The CDR3 reads CASSLVVGNTEAFF. CDR3 bases: TGTGCCAGCAGCTTAGTGGTAGGGAACACTGAAGCTTTCTTT.

This clonotype was seen repeatedly, ten times or more. V is TRBV6-2 or TRBV6-3 and J is TRBJ1-1; TRBD1 matches 9 bases. The CDR3 length is 16 residues. Germline V gene sequence: CDR1 MNHEY, CDR2 SVGEGT. V dropped 6 bases and J dropped 6; count of bases not matched to a gene: 14. The CDR3 here is CASSRIPGQGFAEAFF. The CDR3 bases are TGTGCCAGCAGCCGGATACCGGGACAGGGTTTCGCTGAAGCTTTCTTT.

This clonotype was picked up many times. This chain joins TRBV7-2 and TRBJ1-2; TRBD1 is a possible D gene (5 bases). V was clipped by 1 base and J by 8 bases, with 11 bases between them. The CDR3 is made up of 13 amino acids. The germline gives CDR1 SGHTA, CDR2 FQGNSA. The CDR3 sequence is CASSLVSGYGYTF. The CDR3 DNA is TGTGCCAGCAGCTTAGTTTCAGGGTACGGCTACACCTTC. Combining the CDR3 with reference TRBV7-2 and TRBJ1-2 gives the whole variable domain GAGVSQSPSNKVTEKGKDVELRCDPISGHTALYWYRQSLGQGLEFLIYFQGNSAPDKSGLPSDRFSAERTGGSVSTLTIQRTQQEDSAVYLCASSLVSGYGYTFGSGTRLTVV.

This clonotype was recorded many times. The chain couples TRBV6-2 or TRBV6-3 to TRBJ2-1, with TRBD1 as a possible D gene (6 bases). Germline-derived CDR1 and CDR2 are MNHEY and SVGEGT. The V and J ends lost 6 bases and 11 bases respectively, with 14 bases between them. The CDR3 is 12 residues long. The CDR3 DNA follows: TGTGCCAGCAGAGCCGGGACAACTAAGCAGTTCTTC. Protein: CASRAGTTKQFF.

This clonotype was detected ten times or more. This sequence joins TRBV28 and TRBJ2-5; no reliable D call. CDR3 length: 10 amino acids. V shed 10 bases and J shed 5 bases, with 8 bases lying between them. Germline V lookup: CDR1 MDHEN, CDR2 SYDVKM. In nucleotides, the CDR3 is TGTGCCAATAATGGGGAGACCCAGTACTTC. This sequence encodes CANNGETQYF.